This entry concerns a single TCR beta chain. The target antigen is unknown. cDNA libraries for TCR alpha and TCR beta, carrying sample barcodes and UMIs, came from 5'RACE with constant-segment primers. MiXCR was run by TCRdb on the 5' RACE reads, yielding one entry per CDR3 protein. The repertoire has 400,000 or so distinct CDR3 sequences, 20% of them found once; the top ten carry 7.5% to 9.5%. The data stem from a study of T-cell memory formation after mild COVID-19. Whole-study context: Most TCR clusters belonged to a single donor. Whole-study findings and limits: Among clones contracting day 15 to 85, CD4/CD8 was balanced, whereas later expanders leaned CD4+.

Trimming stripped 6 bases from V and 0 bases from J, with 8 bases between. Germline-derived CDR1 and CDR2 are SNHLY and FYNNEI. The CDR3 has 14 residues. Sequencing was carried out using PBMCs or a T cell subset sorted from them (not recorded which). This sequence originates from an adult woman who had mild COVID-19 (a few samples of this study predate the infection). Cell type and time point are not known. The V call is TRBV2, the J call TRBJ1-4; D is undetermined. The CDR3 is CASRGSATNEKLFF. Here the CDR3 DNA reads TGTGCCAGCAGGGGATCTGCAACTAATGAAAAACTGTTTTTT.